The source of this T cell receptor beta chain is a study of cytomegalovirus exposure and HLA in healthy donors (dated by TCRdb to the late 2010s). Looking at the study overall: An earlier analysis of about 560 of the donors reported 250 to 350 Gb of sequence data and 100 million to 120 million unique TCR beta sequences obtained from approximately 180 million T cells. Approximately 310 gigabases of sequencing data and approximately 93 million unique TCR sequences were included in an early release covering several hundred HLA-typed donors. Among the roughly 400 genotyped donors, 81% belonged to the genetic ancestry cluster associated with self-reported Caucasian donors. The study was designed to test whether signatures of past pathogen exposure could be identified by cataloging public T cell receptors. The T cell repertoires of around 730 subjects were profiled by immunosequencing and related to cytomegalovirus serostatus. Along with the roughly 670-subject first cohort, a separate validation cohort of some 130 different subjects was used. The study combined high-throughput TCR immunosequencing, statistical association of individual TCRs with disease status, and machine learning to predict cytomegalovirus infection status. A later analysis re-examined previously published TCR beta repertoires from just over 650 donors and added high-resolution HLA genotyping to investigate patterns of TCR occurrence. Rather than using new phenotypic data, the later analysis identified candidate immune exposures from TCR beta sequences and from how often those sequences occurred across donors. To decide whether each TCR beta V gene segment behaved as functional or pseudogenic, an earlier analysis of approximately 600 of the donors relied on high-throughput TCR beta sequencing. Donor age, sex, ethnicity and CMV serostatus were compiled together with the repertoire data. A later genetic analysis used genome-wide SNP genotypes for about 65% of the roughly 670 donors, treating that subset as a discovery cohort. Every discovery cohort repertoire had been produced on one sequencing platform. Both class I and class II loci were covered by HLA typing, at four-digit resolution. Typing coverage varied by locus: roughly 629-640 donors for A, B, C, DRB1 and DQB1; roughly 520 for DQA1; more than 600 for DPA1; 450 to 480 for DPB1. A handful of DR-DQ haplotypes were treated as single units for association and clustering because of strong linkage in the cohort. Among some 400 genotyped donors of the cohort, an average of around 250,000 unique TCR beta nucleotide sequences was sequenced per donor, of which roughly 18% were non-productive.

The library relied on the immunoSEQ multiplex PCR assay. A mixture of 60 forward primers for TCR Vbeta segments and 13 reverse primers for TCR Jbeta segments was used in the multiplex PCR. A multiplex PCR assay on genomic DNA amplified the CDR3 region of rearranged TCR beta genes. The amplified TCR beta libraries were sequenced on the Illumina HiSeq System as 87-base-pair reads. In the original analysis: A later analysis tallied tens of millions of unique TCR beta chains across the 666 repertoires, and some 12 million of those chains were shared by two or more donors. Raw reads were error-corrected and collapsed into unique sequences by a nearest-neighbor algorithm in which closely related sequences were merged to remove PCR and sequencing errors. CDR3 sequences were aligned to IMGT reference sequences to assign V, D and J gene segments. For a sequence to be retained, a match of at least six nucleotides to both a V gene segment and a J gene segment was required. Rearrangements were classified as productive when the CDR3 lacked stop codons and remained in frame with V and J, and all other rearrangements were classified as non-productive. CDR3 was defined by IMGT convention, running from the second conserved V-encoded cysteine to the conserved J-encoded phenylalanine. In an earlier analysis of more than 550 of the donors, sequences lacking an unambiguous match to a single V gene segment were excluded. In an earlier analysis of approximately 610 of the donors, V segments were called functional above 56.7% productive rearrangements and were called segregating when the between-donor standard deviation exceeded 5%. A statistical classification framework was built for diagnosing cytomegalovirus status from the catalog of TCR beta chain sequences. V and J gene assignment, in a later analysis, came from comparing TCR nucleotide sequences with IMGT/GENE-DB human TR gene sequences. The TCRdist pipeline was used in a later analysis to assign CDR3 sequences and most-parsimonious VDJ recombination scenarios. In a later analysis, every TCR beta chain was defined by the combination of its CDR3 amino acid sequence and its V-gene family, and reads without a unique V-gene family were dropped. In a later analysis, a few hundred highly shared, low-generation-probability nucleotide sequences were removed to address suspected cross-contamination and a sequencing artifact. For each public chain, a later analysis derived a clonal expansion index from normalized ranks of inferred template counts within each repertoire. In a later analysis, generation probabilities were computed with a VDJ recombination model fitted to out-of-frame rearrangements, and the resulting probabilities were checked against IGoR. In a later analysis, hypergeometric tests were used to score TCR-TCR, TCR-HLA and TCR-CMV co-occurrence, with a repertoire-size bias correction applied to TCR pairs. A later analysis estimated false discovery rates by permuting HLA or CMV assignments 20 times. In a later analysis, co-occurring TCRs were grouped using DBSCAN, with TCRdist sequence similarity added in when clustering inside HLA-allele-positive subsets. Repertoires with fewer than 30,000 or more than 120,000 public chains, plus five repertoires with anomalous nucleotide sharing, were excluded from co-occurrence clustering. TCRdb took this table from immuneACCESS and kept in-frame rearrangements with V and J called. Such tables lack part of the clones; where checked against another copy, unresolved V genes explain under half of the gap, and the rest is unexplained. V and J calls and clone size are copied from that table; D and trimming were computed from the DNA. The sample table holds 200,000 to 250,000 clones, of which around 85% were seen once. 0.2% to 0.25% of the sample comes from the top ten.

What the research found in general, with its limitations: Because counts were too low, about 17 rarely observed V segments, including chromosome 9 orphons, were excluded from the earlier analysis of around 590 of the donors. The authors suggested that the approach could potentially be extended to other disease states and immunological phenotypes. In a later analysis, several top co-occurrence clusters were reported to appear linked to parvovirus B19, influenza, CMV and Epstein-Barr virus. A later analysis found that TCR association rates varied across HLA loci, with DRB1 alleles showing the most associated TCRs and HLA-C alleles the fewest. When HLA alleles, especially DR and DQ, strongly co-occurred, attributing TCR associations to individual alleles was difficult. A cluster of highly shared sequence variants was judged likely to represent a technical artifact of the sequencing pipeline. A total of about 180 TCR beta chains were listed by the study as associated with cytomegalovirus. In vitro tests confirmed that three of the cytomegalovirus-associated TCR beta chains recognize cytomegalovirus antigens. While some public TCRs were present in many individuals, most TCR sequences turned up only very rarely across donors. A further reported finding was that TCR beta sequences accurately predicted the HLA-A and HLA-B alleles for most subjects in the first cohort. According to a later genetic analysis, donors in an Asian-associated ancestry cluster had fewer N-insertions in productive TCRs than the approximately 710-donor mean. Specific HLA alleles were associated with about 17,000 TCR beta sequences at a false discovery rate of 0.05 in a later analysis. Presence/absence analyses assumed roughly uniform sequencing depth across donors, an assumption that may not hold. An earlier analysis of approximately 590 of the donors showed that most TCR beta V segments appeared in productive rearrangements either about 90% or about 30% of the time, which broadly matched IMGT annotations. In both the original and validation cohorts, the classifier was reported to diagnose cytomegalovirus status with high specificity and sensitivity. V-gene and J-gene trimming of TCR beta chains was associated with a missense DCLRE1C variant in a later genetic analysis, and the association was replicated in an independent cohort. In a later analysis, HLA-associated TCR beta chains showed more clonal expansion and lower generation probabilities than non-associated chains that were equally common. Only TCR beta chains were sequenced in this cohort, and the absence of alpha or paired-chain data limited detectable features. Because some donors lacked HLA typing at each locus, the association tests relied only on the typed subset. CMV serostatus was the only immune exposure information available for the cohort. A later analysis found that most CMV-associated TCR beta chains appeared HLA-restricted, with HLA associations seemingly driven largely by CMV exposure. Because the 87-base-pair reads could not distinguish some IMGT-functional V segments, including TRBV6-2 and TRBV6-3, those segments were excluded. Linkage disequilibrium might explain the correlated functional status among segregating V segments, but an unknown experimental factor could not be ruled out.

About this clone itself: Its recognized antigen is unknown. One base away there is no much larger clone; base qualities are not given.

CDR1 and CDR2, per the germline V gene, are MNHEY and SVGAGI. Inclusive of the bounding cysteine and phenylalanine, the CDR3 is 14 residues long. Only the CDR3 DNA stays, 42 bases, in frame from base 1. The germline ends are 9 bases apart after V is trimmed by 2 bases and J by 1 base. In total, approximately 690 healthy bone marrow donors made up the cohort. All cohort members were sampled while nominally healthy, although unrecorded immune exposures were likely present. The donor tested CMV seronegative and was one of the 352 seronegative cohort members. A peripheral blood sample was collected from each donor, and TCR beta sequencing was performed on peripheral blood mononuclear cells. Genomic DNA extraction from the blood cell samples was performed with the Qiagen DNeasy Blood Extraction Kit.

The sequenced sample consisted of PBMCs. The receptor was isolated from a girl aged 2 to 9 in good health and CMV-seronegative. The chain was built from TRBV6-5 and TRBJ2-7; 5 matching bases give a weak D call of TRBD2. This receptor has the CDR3 CASSYHRLSYEQYF. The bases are TGTGCCAGCAGTTACCACAGACTATCCTACGAGCAGTACTTC.